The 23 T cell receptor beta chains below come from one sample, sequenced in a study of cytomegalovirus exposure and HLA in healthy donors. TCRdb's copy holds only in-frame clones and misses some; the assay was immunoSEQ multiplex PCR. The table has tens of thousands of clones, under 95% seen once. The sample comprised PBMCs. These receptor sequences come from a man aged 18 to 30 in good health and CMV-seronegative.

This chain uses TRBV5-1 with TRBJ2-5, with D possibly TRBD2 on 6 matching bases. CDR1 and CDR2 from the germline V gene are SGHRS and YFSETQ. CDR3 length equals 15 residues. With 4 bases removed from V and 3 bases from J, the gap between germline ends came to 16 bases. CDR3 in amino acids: CASSPEGRNEETQYF. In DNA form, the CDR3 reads TGCGCCAGCAGCCCGGAGGGAAGAAACGAAGAGACCCAGTACTTC.

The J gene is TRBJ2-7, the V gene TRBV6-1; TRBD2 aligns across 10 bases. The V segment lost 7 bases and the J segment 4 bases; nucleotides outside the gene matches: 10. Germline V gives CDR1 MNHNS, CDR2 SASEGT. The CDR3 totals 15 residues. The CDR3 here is CASMSGTSDRYEQYF. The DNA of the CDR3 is TGTGCCAGCATGTCCGGGACTAGCGACCGATACGAGCAGTACTTC.

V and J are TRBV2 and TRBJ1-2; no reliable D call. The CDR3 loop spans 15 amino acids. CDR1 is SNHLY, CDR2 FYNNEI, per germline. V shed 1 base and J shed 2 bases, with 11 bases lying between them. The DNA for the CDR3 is TGTGCCAGCAGTGAAGACAGCTCCATGAACTATGGCTACACCTTC. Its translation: CASSEDSSMNYGYTF.

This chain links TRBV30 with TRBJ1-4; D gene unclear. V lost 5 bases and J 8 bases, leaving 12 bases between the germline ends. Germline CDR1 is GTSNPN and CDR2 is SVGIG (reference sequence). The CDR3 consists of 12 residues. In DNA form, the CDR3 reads TGTGCCTGGGATATCCCTCGGGAAAAACTGTTTTTT. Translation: CAWDIPREKLFF. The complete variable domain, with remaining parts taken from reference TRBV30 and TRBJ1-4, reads SQTIHQWPATLVQPVGSPLSLECTVEGTSNPNLYWYRQAAGRGLQLLFYSVGIGQISSEVPQNLSASRPQDRQFILSSKKLLLSDSGFYLCAWDIPREKLFFGSGTQLSVL.

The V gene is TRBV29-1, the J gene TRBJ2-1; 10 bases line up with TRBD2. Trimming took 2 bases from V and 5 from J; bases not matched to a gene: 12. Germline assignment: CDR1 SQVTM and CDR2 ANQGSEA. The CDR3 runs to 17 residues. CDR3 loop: CSVERDRELAGNNEQFF. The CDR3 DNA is TGCAGCGTTGAAAGAGACAGGGAACTAGCGGGGAACAATGAGCAGTTCTTC.

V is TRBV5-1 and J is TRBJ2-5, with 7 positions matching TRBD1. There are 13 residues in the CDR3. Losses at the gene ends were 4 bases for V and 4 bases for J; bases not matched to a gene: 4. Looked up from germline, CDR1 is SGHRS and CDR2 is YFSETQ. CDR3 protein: CASSATGVETQYF. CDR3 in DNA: TGCGCCAGCAGCGCCACAGGGGTAGAGACCCAGTACTTC. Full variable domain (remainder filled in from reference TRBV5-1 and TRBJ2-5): KAGVTQTPRYLIKTRGQQVTLSCSPISGHRSVSWYQQTPGQGLQFLFEYFSETQRNKGNFPGRFSGRQFSNSRSEMNVSTLELGDSALYLCASSATGVETQYFGPGTRLLVL.

The DNA of the CDR3 is TGTGCCAGCAGTCCCAAGCCCGGGACTAGCGGATACAATGAGCAGTTCTTC. It yields the protein CASSPKPGTSGYNEQFF. V is TRBV2 and J is TRBJ2-1, with 11 bases aligning to TRBD2. Losses at the gene ends were 5 bases for V and 4 bases for J; bases not matched to a gene: 10. CDR3 length: 17 residues. CDR1 is SNHLY, CDR2 FYNNEI, per germline.

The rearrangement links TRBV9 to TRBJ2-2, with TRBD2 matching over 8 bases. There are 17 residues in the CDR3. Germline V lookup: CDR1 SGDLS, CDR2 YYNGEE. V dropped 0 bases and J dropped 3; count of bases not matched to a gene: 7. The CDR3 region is CASSVATGGKDTGELFF. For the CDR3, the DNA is TGTGCCAGCAGCGTAGCTACGGGGGGGAAGGACACCGGGGAGCTGTTTTTT.

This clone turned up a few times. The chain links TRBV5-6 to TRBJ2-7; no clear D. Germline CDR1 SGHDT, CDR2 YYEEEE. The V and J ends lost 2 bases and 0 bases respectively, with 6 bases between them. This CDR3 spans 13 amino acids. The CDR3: CASSLAISYEQYF. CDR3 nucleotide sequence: TGTGCCAGCAGCTTAGCAATCTCCTACGAGCAGTACTTC. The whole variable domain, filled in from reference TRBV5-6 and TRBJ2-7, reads DAGVTQSPTHLIKTRGQQVTLRCSPKSGHDTVSWYQQALGQGPQFIFQYYEEEERQRGNFPDRFSGHQFPNYSSELNVNALLLGDSALYLCASSLAISYEQYFGPGTRLTVT.

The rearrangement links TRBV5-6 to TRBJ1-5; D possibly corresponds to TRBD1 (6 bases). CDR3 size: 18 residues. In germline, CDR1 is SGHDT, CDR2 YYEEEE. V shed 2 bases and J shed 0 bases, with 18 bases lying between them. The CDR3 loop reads CASSLDWADRTSNQPQHF. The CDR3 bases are TGTGCCAGCAGCTTAGATTGGGCAGACAGGACTAGCAATCAGCCCCAGCATTTT.

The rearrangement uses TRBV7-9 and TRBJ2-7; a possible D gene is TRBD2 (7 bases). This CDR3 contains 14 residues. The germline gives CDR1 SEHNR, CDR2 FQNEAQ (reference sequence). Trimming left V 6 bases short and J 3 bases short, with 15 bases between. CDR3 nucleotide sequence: TGTGCCAGCAGTAGGGGGACTACTAACTACGAGCAGTACTTC. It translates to CASSRGTTNYEQYF.

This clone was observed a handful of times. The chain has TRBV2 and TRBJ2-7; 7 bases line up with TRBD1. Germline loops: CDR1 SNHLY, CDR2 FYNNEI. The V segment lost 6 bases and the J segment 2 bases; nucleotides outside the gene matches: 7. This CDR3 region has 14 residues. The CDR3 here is CASRLQGTTYEQYF. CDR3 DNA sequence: TGTGCCAGCAGGTTACAGGGGACGACCTACGAGCAGTACTTC.

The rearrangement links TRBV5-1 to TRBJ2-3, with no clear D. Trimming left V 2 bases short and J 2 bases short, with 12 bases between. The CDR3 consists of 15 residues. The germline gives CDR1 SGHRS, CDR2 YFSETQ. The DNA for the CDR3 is TGCGCCAGCAGCTTCGGAGACGCCGTCACAGATACGCAGTATTTT. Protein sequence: CASSFGDAVTDTQYF.

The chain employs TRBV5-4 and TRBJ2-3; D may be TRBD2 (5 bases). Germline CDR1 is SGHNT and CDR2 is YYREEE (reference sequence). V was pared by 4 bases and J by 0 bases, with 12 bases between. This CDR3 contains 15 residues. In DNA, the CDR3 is TGTGCCAGCAGCCAAGGCGGGTCTAGCACAGATACGCAGTATTTT. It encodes CASSQGGSSTDTQYF.

The CDR3 region has the DNA TGCGCCAGCAGCCAAGATATAGCACCGAGCTCCTACAATGAGCAGTTCTTC. Protein sequence: CASSQDIAPSSYNEQFF. This rearrangement joins TRBV4-3 to TRBJ2-1; D uncertain. The length of the CDR3 is 17 residues. V was trimmed by 0 bases and J by 0 bases, leaving 12 bases between them. Germline V gives CDR1 LGHNA, CDR2 YSLEER.

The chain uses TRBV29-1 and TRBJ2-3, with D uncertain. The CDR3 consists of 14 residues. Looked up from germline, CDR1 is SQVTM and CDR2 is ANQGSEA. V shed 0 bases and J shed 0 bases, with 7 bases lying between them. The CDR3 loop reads CSVEELHSTDTQYF. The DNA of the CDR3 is TGCAGCGTTGAAGAACTCCACAGCACAGATACGCAGTATTTT.

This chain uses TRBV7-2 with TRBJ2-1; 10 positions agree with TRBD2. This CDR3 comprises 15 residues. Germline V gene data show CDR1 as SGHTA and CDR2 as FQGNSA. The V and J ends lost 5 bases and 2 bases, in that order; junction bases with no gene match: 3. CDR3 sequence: CASSPSGRAYNEQFF. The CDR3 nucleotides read TGTGCCAGCAGCCCCAGCGGGAGGGCCTACAATGAGCAGTTCTTC.

The DNA for the CDR3 is TGTGCCAGCAGCCATAGGGGGGGATCGGGGACTAGCGGGAATGAGATGGGGGAGCAGTACTTC. Protein sequence: CASSHRGGSGTSGNEMGEQYF. This chain links TRBV7-3 with TRBJ2-7; 13 nucleotides line up with TRBD2. From germline, CDR1 is SGHTA and CDR2 FQGTGA. V trimming: 5 bases; J trimming: 7 bases; junction bases outside the gene matches: 26. This CDR3 comprises 21 residues.

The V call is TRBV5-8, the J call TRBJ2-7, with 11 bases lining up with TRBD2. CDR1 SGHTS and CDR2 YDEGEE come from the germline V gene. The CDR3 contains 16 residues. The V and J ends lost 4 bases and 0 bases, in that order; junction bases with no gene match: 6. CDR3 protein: CASSPLTSGSSYEQYF. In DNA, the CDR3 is TGTGCCAGCAGCCCCCTAACTAGCGGGAGCTCCTACGAGCAGTACTTC.

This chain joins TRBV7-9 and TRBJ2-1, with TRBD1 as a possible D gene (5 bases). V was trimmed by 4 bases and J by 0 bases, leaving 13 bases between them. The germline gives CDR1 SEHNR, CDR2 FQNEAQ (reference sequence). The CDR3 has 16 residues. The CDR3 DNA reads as TGTGCCAGCAGCTCCTACAGGCTAAGCTCCTACAATGAGCAGTTCTTC. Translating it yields CASSSYRLSSYNEQFF. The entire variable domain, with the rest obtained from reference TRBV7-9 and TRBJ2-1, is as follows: DTGVSQNPRHKITKRGQNVTFRCDPISEHNRLYWYRQTLGQGPEFLTYFQNEAQLEKSRLLSDRFSAERPKGSFSTLEIQRTEQGDSAMYLCASSSYRLSSYNEQFFGPGTRLTVL.

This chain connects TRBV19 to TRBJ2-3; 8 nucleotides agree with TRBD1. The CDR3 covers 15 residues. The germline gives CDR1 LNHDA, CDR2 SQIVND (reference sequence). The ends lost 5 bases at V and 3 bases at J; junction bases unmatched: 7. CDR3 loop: CASSAGTGFTDTQYF. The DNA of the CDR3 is TGTGCCAGTAGTGCGGGGACAGGATTTACAGATACGCAGTATTTT.

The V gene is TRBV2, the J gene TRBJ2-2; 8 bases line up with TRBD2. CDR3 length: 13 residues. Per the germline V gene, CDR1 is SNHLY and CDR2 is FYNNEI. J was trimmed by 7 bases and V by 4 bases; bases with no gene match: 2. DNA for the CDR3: TGTGCCAGCAGTGTACGGGAGGGCGGGGAGCTGTTTTTT. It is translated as CASSVREGGELFF.

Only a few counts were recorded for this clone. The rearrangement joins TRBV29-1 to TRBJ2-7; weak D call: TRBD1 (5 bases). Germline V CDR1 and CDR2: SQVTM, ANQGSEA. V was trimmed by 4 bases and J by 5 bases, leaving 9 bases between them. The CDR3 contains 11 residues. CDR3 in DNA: TGCAGCGTTGTGGCAGGGAACGAGCAGTACTTC. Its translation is CSVVAGNEQYF.